A single sample is the source of the 16 T cell receptor beta chains below, sequenced in a study of blood T cell repertoires in COVID-19. Sequencing used immunoSEQ multiplex PCR; TCRdb keeps in-frame clones, though not all of them. The data contain a few hundred thousand clones, around 84% of them singletons. Sample: peripheral blood. Every receptor here comes from a man over 45 who had recovered from COVID-19.

The chain uses TRBV19 and TRBJ1-1, with 11 bases lining up with TRBD1. Germline V CDR1 and CDR2: LNHDA, SQIVND (reference sequence). The CDR3 runs to 16 residues. Losses at the gene ends were 8 bases for V and 1 base for J; bases not matched to a gene: 9. This CDR3 reads CASRTGGVRGNTEAFF. The CDR3 DNA sequence: TGTGCCAGTCGGACAGGGGGCGTTCGGGGGAACACTGAAGCTTTCTTT. Full variable domain (outside the CDR3, taken from reference TRBV19 and TRBJ1-1): DGGITQSPKYLFRKEGQNVTLSCEQNLNHDAMYWYRQDPGQGLRLIYYSQIVNDFQKGDIAEGYSVSREKKESFPLTVTSAQKNPTAFYLCASRTGGVRGNTEAFFGQGTRLTVV.

This clone has more than one count but fewer than ten. The chain has TRBV3-1 (or the pseudogene TRBV3-2) and TRBJ1-3; maybe TRBD1 (6 bases). Germline V CDR1 and CDR2: LGHDT, YNNKEL (reference sequence). CDR3 size: 16 residues. Trimming pared 1 base from V and 6 bases from J, leaving 16 bases between. The CDR3 DNA sequence: TGTGCCAGCAGCCAAGTGGGCAGGGGTTCTTTAAACACCATATATTTT. This sequence encodes CASSQVGRGSLNTIYF.

The rearrangement joins TRBV19 to TRBJ1-5; TRBD1 might be the D (5 bases). Trimming stripped 3 bases from V and 7 bases from J, with 10 bases between. The germline gives CDR1 LNHDA, CDR2 SQIVND (reference sequence). The CDR3 runs to 13 residues. CDR3 region: CASSMRRGQPQHF. CDR3 nucleotides: TGTGCCAGTAGTATGAGGAGGGGCCAGCCCCAGCATTTT.

This clone was seen only once. The chain uses TRBV4-1 and TRBJ2-5, with 11 bases fitting TRBD2. V shed 1 base and J 1 base; nucleotides not matched to a gene: 14. The length of the CDR3 is 20 residues. Germline CDR1 MGHRA, CDR2 YSYEKL. In DNA, the CDR3 is TGCGCCAGCAGCCAAGGGATCACTAGCGGGAGAAGGGGGGGCCAAGAGACCCAGTACTTC. Amino acid sequence: CASSQGITSGRRGGQETQYF.

The V gene is TRBV13, the J gene TRBJ1-2, with 12 bases that match TRBD1. Germline V gives CDR1 PRHDT, CDR2 FYEKMQ (reference sequence). This CDR3 comprises 17 residues. Losses at the gene ends were 5 bases for V and 6 bases for J; bases not matched to a gene: 13. The CDR3: CASSPGTGGELRNGYTF. DNA for the CDR3: TGTGCCAGCAGCCCTGGGACAGGGGGCGAATTAAGAAATGGCTACACCTTC.

The chain uses TRBV7-2 and TRBJ2-3; 11 positions match TRBD2. The length of the CDR3 is 16 residues. V was pared by 5 bases and J by 0 bases, with 4 bases of the junction left unmatched. Germline V CDR1 and CDR2: SGHTA, FQGNSA. Here the CDR3 reads CASSPTSGISTDTQYF. The CDR3 bases are TGTGCCAGCAGCCCGACTAGCGGGATTAGCACAGATACGCAGTATTTT.

V usage is TRBV5-1 and J usage is TRBJ2-7, with TRBD2 identical over 7 bases. Per germline, CDR1 SGHRS and CDR2 YFSETQ. The CDR3 totals 16 residues. Trimming removed 0 bases from V and 1 base from J; junction bases left unmatched: 7. The CDR3 nucleotides read TGCGCCAGCAGCTTGGCAGGCGGGAGCTTATCCTACGAGCAGTACTTC. Protein: CASSLAGGSLSYEQYF.

The J gene is TRBJ2-5, the V gene TRBV5-1; 8 nucleotides line up with TRBD2. Germline CDR1 and CDR2: SGHRS and YFSETQ. The CDR3 is made up of 15 amino acids. V lost 1 base and J lost 0; bases outside the gene matches: 2. The CDR3 coding sequence is TGCGCCAGCAGCTTGTCTAGCGGGTACCAAGAGACCCAGTACTTC. Translating gives CASSLSSGYQETQYF.

The table lists this clone with a count of one. The chain joins TRBV2 to TRBJ2-2; D not resolved. This CDR3 is built from 14 residues. Trimming shortened V by 2 bases and J by 4 bases, and 8 bases separated the two germline ends. Germline V CDR1 and CDR2: SNHLY, FYNNEI. The CDR3 coding sequence is TGTGCCAGCAGTGAATGGCAGATCACCGGGGAGCTGTTTTTT. Translated: CASSEWQITGELFF.

The genes are TRBV28 and TRBJ2-1; no definite D call. The length of the CDR3 is 16 residues. Germline lookup yields CDR1 MDHEN and CDR2 SYDVKM. V lost 4 bases, J lost 3 bases, and 16 bases lay in between. The CDR3 DNA sequence: TGTGCCAGCAGTTCCACCCGCTGGTGGAGCTACAATGAGCAGTTCTTC. It codes for CASSSTRWWSYNEQFF.

Turning to this clone: Other DNA sequences from this sample encode an identical CDR3 as well. The chain combines TRBV27 with TRBJ1-1; D not resolved. Germline values: CDR1 MNHEY, CDR2 SMNVEV (reference sequence). V was cut by 8 bases and J by 5 bases, with 15 bases left in between. The CDR3 length is 13 residues. The CDR3: CASSRGLWTEAFF. The CDR3 nucleotides read TGTGCCAGCTCGCGGGGTTTATGGACTGAAGCTTTCTTT.

The genes are TRBV28 and TRBJ2-2, with D unclear. Trimming shortened V by 6 bases and J by 4 bases, and 3 bases separated the two germline ends. Germline values: CDR1 MDHEN, CDR2 SYDVKM. This CDR3 is 11 amino acids long. DNA of the CDR3: TGTGCCAGCAGGAGCACCGGGGAGCTGTTTTTT. This sequence encodes CASRSTGELFF.

V gene TRBV2 combines with J gene TRBJ1-2, with 7 bases lining up with TRBD1. The CDR3 contains 15 residues. The germline V gene has CDR1 SNHLY and CDR2 FYNNEI. The V segment lost 6 bases and the J segment 4 bases; nucleotides outside the gene matches: 11. The CDR3 coding sequence is TGTGCCAGCAGGGGACTCGGGACAGCCACCTATGGCTACACCTTC. It is translated as CASRGLGTATYGYTF.

The chain joins TRBV6-5 to TRBJ2-3, with 10 positions matching TRBD2. The germline gives CDR1 MNHEY, CDR2 SVGAGI. The CDR3 extends over 15 amino acids. J was trimmed by 5 bases and V by 6 bases; bases with no gene match: 8. The CDR3 spells CASRTSGRAGDTQYF. CDR3 nucleotide sequence: TGTGCCAGCAGAACAAGCGGGAGGGCCGGAGATACGCAGTATTTT.

The chain recombines TRBV19 with TRBJ2-1, with D perhaps TRBD1 (6 bases). The CDR3 is 15 residues long. The V end was cut by 7 bases, the J end by 3 bases, with 16 bases between. Per the germline V gene, CDR1 is LNHDA and CDR2 is SQIVND (reference sequence). This CDR3 reads CASTLGGRDYNEQFF. CDR3 coding DNA: TGTGCCAGTACCCTAGGGGGTCGAGACTACAATGAGCAGTTCTTC.

The chain joins TRBV28 to TRBJ2-5; 11 bases agree with TRBD2. The CDR3 contains 15 residues. Looked up from germline, CDR1 is MDHEN and CDR2 is SYDVKM. After removal of 5 bases from V and 5 bases from J, the junction contained 7 bases not matched to a gene. The chain's CDR3 is CASSGRLAGRETQYF. The CDR3 DNA follows: TGTGCCAGCAGTGGGCGACTAGCGGGAAGGGAGACCCAGTACTTC.